One sample yielded the 21 T cell receptor beta chains listed below, sequenced in a study of cytomegalovirus exposure and HLA in healthy donors. PCR employed 60 Vbeta and 13 Jbeta primers. The assay was immunoSEQ multiplex PCR, and TCRdb's table has in-frame clones only and misses some. Of under 200,000 clones in the sample, around 65% are singletons; the top ten hold less than 3%. Sequencing was performed on PBMCs. The receptors were sampled from a woman in her thirties or forties in good health and CMV-seropositive.

Note on this clone: Compared with germline, one end of the junction differs, possibly owing to a read error. The chain is built from TRBV28 and TRBJ1-2; TRBD1 is a possible D gene (5 bases). The CDR3 sequence is 12 residues long. CDR1 and CDR2 from the germline V gene are MDHEN and SYDVKM. DNA of the CDR3: TGTGCCAGCAGTAGATGGGACTATGGCTACCCCTTC. Translating it yields CASSRWDYGYPF.

The V and J genes are TRBV2 and TRBJ2-7; 8 nucleotides agree with TRBD1. CDR3 length equals 13 residues. The V gene's germline CDR1 is SNHLY and CDR2 FYNNEI. Unmatched junction bases numbered 6, after V lost 6 bases and J lost 5 bases. The CDR3 DNA reads as TGTGCCAGCAGGGAGGACAGGGAGAACGAGCAGTACTTC. Translated: CASREDRENEQYF.

This clone showed up just once. This chain connects TRBV2 to TRBJ2-5, with 9 bases matching TRBD1. In germline, CDR1 is SNHLY, CDR2 FYNNEI. The V and J ends lost 10 bases and 5 bases, in that order; junction bases with no gene match: 11. CDR3 length: 14 residues. The CDR3 bases are TGTGCCATGAAGACAGGGGGTTGGGGGGAGACCCAGTACTTC. It encodes CAMKTGGWGETQYF.

The J gene is TRBJ2-1, the V gene TRBV4-2; 8 bases are a match to TRBD2. Germline V gives CDR1 LGHNA, CDR2 YNFKEQ. V lost 1 base to trimming and J lost 6 bases; unmatched junction nucleotides: 5. The CDR3 length is 15 residues. In DNA, the CDR3 is TGTGCCAGCAGCCAAGCCCGAGCGGGGGTCAATGAGCAGTTCTTC. Encoded protein: CASSQARAGVNEQFF.

The gene calls are TRBV4-2 and TRBJ2-3; a weak D match, TRBD1 (6 bases). The CDR3 is 15 residues long. Germline CDR1 LGHNA, CDR2 YNFKEQ. V was pared by 4 bases and J by 5 bases, with 16 bases between. The CDR3 bases are TGTGCCAGCAGCCCCCGGGCACAGGGCATAGATACGCAGTATTTT. This encodes CASSPRAQGIDTQYF.

The chain carries TRBV5-4 and TRBJ1-1; a possible D gene is TRBD1 (6 bases). The length of the CDR3 is 15 residues. Germline V gene lookup returns CDR1 SGHNT and CDR2 YYREEE (reference sequence). Trimming took 6 bases from V and 5 from J, leaving 20 bases between them. Here the CDR3 reads CASNPTGFGDTEAFF. CDR3 DNA sequence: TGTGCCAGCAACCCCACAGGGTTCGGCGATACTGAAGCTTTCTTT. Combining the CDR3 with reference TRBV5-4 and TRBJ1-1 gives the whole variable domain ETGVTQSPTHLIKTRGQQVTLRCSSQSGHNTVSWYQQALGQGPQFIFQYYREEENGRGNFPPRFSGLQFPNYSSELNVNALELDDSALYLCASNPTGFGDTEAFFGQGTRLTVV.

The J gene is TRBJ2-1, the V gene TRBV5-4, with D possibly matching TRBD2 (5 bases). Germline lookup yields CDR1 SGHNT and CDR2 YYREEE (reference sequence). Trimming pared 0 bases from V and 7 bases from J, leaving 14 bases between. The CDR3 spans 15 residues. DNA of the CDR3: TGTGCCAGCAGCTTGGATTCTAGCTCGTGGAATGAGCAGTTCTTC. Its protein product is CASSLDSSSWNEQFF.

This clone was observed a few times. This chain joins TRBV2 and TRBJ2-2; D not resolved. The V end lost 10 bases, the J end lost 2 bases, and 14 bases lay between the germline ends. Germline assignment: CDR1 SNHLY and CDR2 FYNNEI. The CDR3 is made up of 14 amino acids. The CDR3 reads CATKVGSNTGELFF. The CDR3 DNA reads as TGTGCCACCAAGGTGGGCAGCAACACCGGGGAGCTGTTTTTT. The full variable domain, in which reference TRBV2 and TRBJ2-2 provide the parts outside the CDR3, is EPEVTQTPSHQVTQMGQEVILRCVPISNHLYFYWYRQILGQKVEFLVSFYNNEISEKSEIFDDQFSVERPDGSNFTLKIRSTKLEDSAMYFCATKVGSNTGELFFGEGSRLTVL.

V gene TRBV6-5 combines with J gene TRBJ2-7; no reliable D call. The CDR3 covers 13 residues. V was pared by 2 bases and J by 2 bases, with 7 bases between. Germline CDR1 MNHEY, CDR2 SVGAGI. DNA of the CDR3: TGTGCCAGCAGTTACGAACAGACCTACGAGCAGTACTTC. This sequence encodes CASSYEQTYEQYF.

This chain links TRBV2 with TRBJ2-1, with 12 bases that match TRBD2. The CDR3 length is 14 residues. The germline gives CDR1 SNHLY, CDR2 FYNNEI. J gave up 10 bases and V 1 base, and 2 bases lay outside the gene matches. CDR3 sequence: CASSEGLAGDEQFF. The CDR3 DNA follows: TGTGCCAGCAGTGAAGGACTAGCGGGAGACGAGCAGTTCTTC.

V usage is TRBV7-9 and J usage is TRBJ1-2, with 8 bases identical to TRBD1. The CDR3 is 16 amino acids. CDR1 and CDR2 from the germline V gene are SEHNR and FQNEAQ (reference sequence). J was trimmed by 3 bases and V by 1 base; bases with no gene match: 7. The CDR3 DNA is TGTGCCAGCAGCTTAGGAGGACAGGGCAATGACTATGGCTACACCTTC. This encodes CASSLGGQGNDYGYTF.

CDR3 DNA: TGTGCCAGCAGTTCGGGACAGGGGGAAGGGACCCAGTACTTC. It yields the protein CASSSGQGEGTQYF. The chain combines TRBV27 with TRBJ2-5, with 11 bases aligning to TRBD1. Germline CDR1 MNHEY, CDR2 SMNVEV (reference sequence). V was clipped by 4 bases and J by 7 bases; unmatched bases: 5. This CDR3 spans 14 amino acids.

This sequence joins TRBV5-4 and TRBJ2-7, with 9 bases matching TRBD1. The junction had 10 bases not matched to a gene; V was cut back by 2 bases and J by 4 bases. CDR1 is SGHNT and CDR2 is YYREEE in the germline V gene (reference sequence). The CDR3 totals 16 residues. CDR3 protein: CASSLTPGQGRYEQYF. The CDR3 DNA sequence: TGTGCCAGCAGCTTAACCCCGGGACAGGGTCGTTACGAGCAGTACTTC.

As concerns this clone: A junction boundary mismatches the germline segment, possibly from a read error. This same CDR3 is encoded by further DNA sequences in the sample. The chain carries TRBV15 and TRBJ1-1; tentatively, D is TRBD1 (5 bases). CDR1 is LNHNV, CDR2 YYDKDF, per germline (reference sequence). The CDR3 has 13 amino acids. The CDR3: CATSRDPTDEAFF. The CDR3 DNA follows: TGTGCTACCAGCAGAGATCCGACAGATGAAGCTTTCTTT.

CDR3 in amino acids: CASTQTGSRNNEQFF. The CDR3 DNA reads as TGTGCCAGTACTCAAACAGGGAGTAGGAACAATGAGCAGTTCTTC. The chain couples TRBV19 to TRBJ2-1; perhaps TRBD1 as D (6 bases). Per the germline V gene, CDR1 is LNHDA and CDR2 is SQIVND (reference sequence). The CDR3 is 15 residues long. Trimming took 7 bases from V and 5 from J, leaving 18 bases between them.

The chain couples TRBV19 to TRBJ2-7; weak D call: TRBD2 (6 bases). CDR1 LNHDA and CDR2 SQIVND come from the germline V gene (reference sequence). The V end lost 5 bases, the J end lost 3 bases, and 11 bases lay between the germline ends. The CDR3 sequence is 13 residues long. In DNA form, the CDR3 reads TGTGCCAGTAGTGGGGCGACTAGCTACGAGCAGTACTTC. Residues: CASSGATSYEQYF.

The V call is TRBV6-4, the J call TRBJ2-1, with TRBD1 identical over 10 bases. Germline-derived CDR1 and CDR2 are MRHNA and SNTAGT. The CDR3 has 14 amino acids. Germline trimming cut 6 bases from V and 5 bases from J; bases unmatched to any gene: 4. CDR3 DNA sequence: TGTGCCAGCAGGAGAGGGACAGGGGACAATGAGCAGTTCTTC. Encoded protein: CASRRGTGDNEQFF.

The chain employs TRBV7-6 and TRBJ2-7, with 13 bases aligning to TRBD2. The germline V gene encodes CDR1 SGHVS and CDR2 FNYEAQ. The CDR3 is 15 amino acids. The ends lost 1 base at V and 3 bases at J; junction bases unmatched: 0. The CDR3 reads CASSLGTSGSYEQYF. The CDR3 DNA reads as TGTGCCAGCAGCTTAGGGACTAGCGGGAGCTACGAGCAGTACTTC.

This clone appeared once. The chain links TRBV19 to TRBJ2-5; TRBD2 matches at 10 bases. V trimming: 4 bases; J trimming: 3 bases; junction bases outside the gene matches: 8. Germline V CDR1 and CDR2: LNHDA, SQIVND (reference sequence). This CDR3 is 16 amino acids long. For the CDR3, the DNA is TGTGCCAGTAGTAACACCGGGACTAGCGAAGAAGAGACCCAGTACTTC. Translation gives CASSNTGTSEEETQYF.

As to this clone: This sample also contains other DNA sequences that code for the same CDR3. This chain links TRBV28 with TRBJ1-2, with D uncertain. The V gene lost 3 bases and the J gene lost 2 bases, with 7 bases spanning the gap. The CDR3 runs 13 residues. Germline loops: CDR1 MDHEN, CDR2 SYDVKM. For the CDR3, the DNA is TGTGCCAGCAGTTTGGGCAGGAACTATGGCTACACCTTC. Protein sequence: CASSLGRNYGYTF.

This chain's CDR3 is CASSQPRTSGRSGYEQFF. The CDR3 nucleotides are TGCGCCAGCAGCCAGCCGCGGACTAGCGGGAGATCTGGTTATGAGCAGTTCTTC. The chain carries TRBV4-1 and TRBJ2-1, with TRBD2 matching over 13 bases. This CDR3 is 18 amino acids long. With V trimmed by 3 bases and J by 8 bases, 13 bases remained unmatched. Germline V gives CDR1 MGHRA, CDR2 YSYEKL.